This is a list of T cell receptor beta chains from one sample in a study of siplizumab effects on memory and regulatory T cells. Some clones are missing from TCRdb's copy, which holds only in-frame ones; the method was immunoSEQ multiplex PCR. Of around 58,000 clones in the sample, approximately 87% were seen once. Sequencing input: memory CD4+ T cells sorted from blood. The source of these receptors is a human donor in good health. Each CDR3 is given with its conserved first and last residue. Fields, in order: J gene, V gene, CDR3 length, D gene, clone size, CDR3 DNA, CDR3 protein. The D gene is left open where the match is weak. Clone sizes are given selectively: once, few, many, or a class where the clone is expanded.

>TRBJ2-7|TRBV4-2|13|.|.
TGTGCCAGCAGCGAACTAGGACGGGACGAGCAGTACTTC
CASSELGRDEQYF
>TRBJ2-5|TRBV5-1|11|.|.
TGCGCCAGCAGCACCCAAGAGACCCAGTACTTC
CASSTQETQYF
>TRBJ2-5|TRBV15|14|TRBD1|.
TGTGCCACCAGCACAGGGGGTTGGGGGGAGACCCAGTACTTC
CATSTGGWGETQYF
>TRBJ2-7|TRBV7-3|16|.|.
TGTGCCAGCAGCTCGACCGGGACTCTACGAGGGGGTGAGCAGTACTTC
CASSSTGTLRGGEQYF
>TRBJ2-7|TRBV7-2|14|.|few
TGTGCCAGCAGCCTGACAGTCGAAACCTACGAGCAGTACTTC
CASSLTVETYEQYF
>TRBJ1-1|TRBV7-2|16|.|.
TGTGCCAGCAGTTCCACCGGGACAAAACTGAACACTGAAGCTTTCTTT
CASSSTGTKLNTEAFF
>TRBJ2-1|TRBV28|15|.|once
TGTGCCAGCAGTACCAGTGATAACATCTACAATGAGCAGTTCTTC
CASSTSDNIYNEQFF
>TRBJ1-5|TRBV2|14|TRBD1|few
TGTGCCAGCAGCTCGACAGGGGGCAATCAGCCCCAGCATTTT
CASSSTGGNQPQHF
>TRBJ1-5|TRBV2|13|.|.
TGTGCCAGCAGGGACGACGGCAATCAGCCCCAGCATTTT
CASRDDGNQPQHF
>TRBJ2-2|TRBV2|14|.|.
TGTGCCAGCACACAAACTACTGGCACCGGGGAGCTGTTTTTT
CASTQTTGTGELFF
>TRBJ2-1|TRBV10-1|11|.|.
TGCGCCAGCAGTGAAGTCTCGGAGGTGTTCTTC
CASSEVSEVFF
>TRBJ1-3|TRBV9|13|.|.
TGTGCCAGCAGCGTAACCGGGCGAAACACCATATATTTT
CASSVTGRNTIYF
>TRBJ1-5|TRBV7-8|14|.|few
TGTGCCAGCAGCTTAGTAACCGAAAATCAGCCCCAGCATTTT
CASSLVTENQPQHF
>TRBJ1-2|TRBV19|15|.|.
TGTGCCAGTAGGAACCGGGACCGTATTGCCTATGGCTACACCTTC
CASRNRDRIAYGYTF
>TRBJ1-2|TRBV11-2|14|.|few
TGTGCCAGCAGCTCCCGGCCGTGGGCCTATGGCTACACCTTC
CASSSRPWAYGYTF
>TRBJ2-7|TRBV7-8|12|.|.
TGTGCCAGCAGCCTTTGGGTAAACGAGCAGTACTTC
CASSLWVNEQYF
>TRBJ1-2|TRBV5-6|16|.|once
TGTGCCAGCAGCTCGATACGGACGGATGCTAACTATGGCTACACCTTC
CASSSIRTDANYGYTF
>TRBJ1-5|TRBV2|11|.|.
TGTGCCAGCACCAATGCGGGGCCCCAGCATTTT
CASTNAGPQHF
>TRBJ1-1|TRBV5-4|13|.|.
TGTGCCAGCAGCCGCAGGGATTACACTGAAGCTTTCTTT
CASSRRDYTEAFF
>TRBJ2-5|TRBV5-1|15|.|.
TGCGCCAGCAGCTTGAATGTGGAGATCGGGGAGACCCAGTACTTC
CASSLNVEIGETQYF
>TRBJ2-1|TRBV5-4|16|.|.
TGTGCCAGTAACAACGGGGGCTTGGGATCAGAGGGTGAGCAGTTCTTC
CASNNGGLGSEGEQFF
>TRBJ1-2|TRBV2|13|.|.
TGTGCCAGCAGTCCGGGTAGGGGCTATGGCTACACCTTC
CASSPGRGYGYTF
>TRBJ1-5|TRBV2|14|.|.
TGTGCCAGCAGTGAAGGGGGTGGCAATCAGCCCCAGCATTTT
CASSEGGGNQPQHF
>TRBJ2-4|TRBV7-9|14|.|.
TGTGCCAGCAGCTTCTTCAAGGGCGGGTTACCCCTTTACTTC
CASSFFKGGLPLYF
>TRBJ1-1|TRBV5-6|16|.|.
TGTGCCAGCAGCCGGCGGTCCAGGGACCCAGGAACTGAAGCTTTCTTT
CASSRRSRDPGTEAFF
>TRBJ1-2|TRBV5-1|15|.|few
TGCGCCAGCAGCTTCGGGACATCGAGAGTCTATGGCTACACCTTC
CASSFGTSRVYGYTF
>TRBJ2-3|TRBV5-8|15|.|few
TGTGCCAGCAGCTTGGGACAGGCGAGCACAGATACGCAGTATTTT
CASSLGQASTDTQYF
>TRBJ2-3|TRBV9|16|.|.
TGTGCCAGCAGCGTAGGCCGGGAGCCCGACACAGATACGCAGTATTTT
CASSVGREPDTDTQYF
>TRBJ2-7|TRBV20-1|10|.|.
TGCAGTGCTAGTGACTACGAGCAGTACTTC
CSASDYEQYF
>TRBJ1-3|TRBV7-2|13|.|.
TGTGCCAGCAGCGCCACCACAGGGAACACCATATATTTT
CASSATTGNTIYF